The 19 T cell receptor beta chains below come from one sample, sequenced in a study of blood T cell repertoires in COVID-19 (dated by TCRdb to the early 2020s). Library method: the immunoSEQ multiplex PCR assay. The immuneACCESS repertoire file appears here via TCRdb, limited to in-frame rearrangements. These files lack a portion of the clones; in checked studies, under half of the deficit traces to unresolved V genes, and the cause of the others is not known. The sample includes 250,000 to 300,000 clones, with 90% observed a single time. The biggest ten clones account for roughly 2.2% of the sample. Sequencing input: peripheral blood. These receptors were collected from a woman aged 60-75 years with COVID-19, enrolled during active disease.

Written as DNA, the CDR3 is TGCGCCAGCCGACAGGATAGCAATCAGCCCCAGCATTTT. Translating it yields CASRQDSNQPQHF. The chain couples TRBV5-1 to TRBJ1-5; D possibly corresponds to TRBD1 (6 bases). The CDR3 is 13 amino acids. Trimming removed 7 bases at V and 0 bases at J, with 8 bases between. CDR1 and CDR2 (germline): SGHRS, YFSETQ.

The chain has TRBV9 and TRBJ1-3; D ambiguous. This CDR3 has 16 residues. Germline V CDR1 and CDR2: SGDLS, YYNGEE. Trimming removed 0 bases from V and 0 bases from J, with 10 bases in between. The CDR3 bases are TGTGCCAGCAGCGTAGCTGCAGGTCTCTCTGGAAACACCATATATTTT. This translates into CASSVAAGLSGNTIYF.

The chain employs TRBV14 and TRBJ1-1; a possible D gene is TRBD1 (5 bases). In germline, CDR1 is SGHDN, CDR2 FVKESK. The V end lost 4 bases, the J end lost 5 bases, and 17 bases lay between the germline ends. This CDR3 has 15 residues. The DNA of the CDR3 is TGTGCCAGCAGCCCGACGGCAAGGGGAGGAACTGAAGCTTTCTTT. This gives the protein CASSPTARGGTEAFF.

This chain joins TRBV19 and TRBJ1-2; TRBD1 aligns across 7 bases. V gave up 5 bases and J gave up 0 bases; unmatched junction bases: 6. This CDR3 has 15 residues. Germline values: CDR1 LNHDA, CDR2 SQIVND (reference sequence). DNA of the CDR3: TGTGCCAGTAGTGGTCGGACAGGTCCTAACTATGGCTACACCTTC. It is translated as CASSGRTGPNYGYTF.

CDR3 coding DNA: TGTGCCAGCAGTACGCAGGGGTGGCACACTGAAGCTTTCTTT. Its translation: CASSTQGWHTEAFF. The chain employs TRBV6-2 or TRBV6-3 and TRBJ1-1; TRBD1 is a possible D gene (6 bases). The germline V gene encodes CDR1 MNHEY and CDR2 SVGEGT. The CDR3 is made up of 14 amino acids. Trimming cost V 5 bases and J 3 bases, with 13 bases left between them.

J is TRBJ2-2 and V is TRBV5-1, with D possibly TRBD1 on 5 matching bases. Germline-derived CDR1 and CDR2 are SGHRS and YFSETQ. The CDR3 extends over 15 amino acids. The germline V and J ends were trimmed by 1 base and 4 bases, with 11 bases remaining between them. The CDR3 DNA reads TGCGCCAGCAGCTTGAGTCAGGGTGCCACCGGGGAGCTGTTTTTT. This gives the protein CASSLSQGATGELFF.

The chain joins TRBV7-8 to TRBJ1-2, with TRBD1 identical over 7 bases. CDR1 is SGHVS and CDR2 is FQNEAQ in the germline V gene. V lost 1 base and J lost 0; bases outside the gene matches: 5. This CDR3 has 16 amino acids. The CDR3 sequence: CASSLVRGRPNYGYTF. CDR3 in DNA: TGTGCCAGCAGCTTAGTCAGGGGGAGGCCTAACTATGGCTACACCTTC.

The V call is TRBV7-9, the J call TRBJ1-1; 8 nucleotides agree with TRBD1. Germline CDR1 SEHNR, CDR2 FQNEAQ (reference sequence). J lost 1 base, V lost 4 bases, and 5 bases had no gene match. CDR3 length equals 15 residues. For the CDR3, the DNA is TGTGCCAGCAGCTACGCAACAGGGGGGAACACTGAAGCTTTCTTT. It yields the protein CASSYATGGNTEAFF.

The chain couples TRBV4-1 to TRBJ1-6; no firm D call. V was clipped by 0 bases and J by 8 bases, with 8 bases between them. This CDR3 contains 14 residues. The germline CDR1 and CDR2 sequences are MGHRA and YSYEKL. CDR3 nucleotide sequence: TGCGCCAGCAGCCAAGACGGTAAGCATTCACCCCTCCACTTT. The encoded protein is CASSQDGKHSPLHF.

This chain uses TRBV7-2 with TRBJ2-7, with TRBD2 matching over 11 bases. In germline, CDR1 is SGHTA, CDR2 FQGNSA. V shed 2 bases and J 6 bases; nucleotides not matched to a gene: 6. The CDR3 is 15 amino acids. The CDR3 sequence is CASSLQGSGGAEQYF. Here the CDR3 DNA reads TGTGCCAGCAGCTTACAAGGTAGCGGGGGGGCCGAGCAGTACTTC.

V is TRBV5-4 and J is TRBJ1-2, with a tentative D call TRBD1 (5 bases). The V and J ends lost 2 bases and 6 bases respectively, with 11 bases between them. Germline loops: CDR1 SGHNT, CDR2 YYREEE (reference sequence). CDR3 length: 13 residues. CDR3 sequence: CASSFEGVNGYTF. The CDR3 DNA follows: TGTGCCAGCAGCTTCGAAGGGGTGAATGGCTACACCTTC.

The chain carries TRBV9 and TRBJ2-5; 10 positions match TRBD2. Germline V gene lookup returns CDR1 SGDLS and CDR2 YYNGEE. Germline trimming cut 3 bases from V and 5 bases from J; bases unmatched to any gene: 7. The CDR3 contains 15 residues. The CDR3 here is CASSASSGGMETQYF. CDR3 in DNA: TGTGCCAGCAGCGCAAGTAGCGGGGGGATGGAGACCCAGTACTTC.

The genes are TRBV2 and TRBJ1-2; TRBD1 agrees at 11 bases. With V trimmed by 6 bases and J by 7 bases, 10 bases remained unmatched. The CDR3 extends over 15 amino acids. Per the germline V gene, CDR1 is SNHLY and CDR2 is FYNNEI. The DNA for the CDR3 is TGTGCCAGCAGGGTGGACAGGGGGCAAAAGGGTGGCTACACCTTC. This gives the protein CASRVDRGQKGGYTF.

V gene TRBV5-8 combines with J gene TRBJ2-7, with 8 bases matching TRBD1. The V and J ends lost 0 bases and 2 bases, in that order; junction bases with no gene match: 4. Germline V gives CDR1 SGHTS, CDR2 YDEGEE. The CDR3 spans 15 residues. The DNA for the CDR3 is TGTGCCAGCAGCTTGGCCGGGACAGGAGCCTACGAGCAGTACTTC. Residues: CASSLAGTGAYEQYF.

The chain uses TRBV18 and TRBJ1-2; D is ambiguous. This CDR3 region has 15 residues. Trimming shortened V by 3 bases and J by 4 bases, and 15 bases separated the two germline ends. The V gene's germline CDR1 is KGHSH and CDR2 LQKENI. The DNA of the CDR3 is TGTGCCAGCTCACCGTCAGGCTCCCGGCGCTATGGCTACACCTTC. Translated: CASSPSGSRRYGYTF. Based on the CDR3 plus reference TRBV18 and TRBJ1-2, the full variable domain is NAGVMQNPRHLVRRRGQEARLRCSPMKGHSHVYWYRQLPEEGLKFMVYLQKENIIDESGMPKERFSAEFPKEGPSILRIQQVVRGDSAAYFCASSPSGSRRYGYTFGSGTRLTVV.

The rearrangement uses TRBV5-1 and TRBJ2-5; D is undetermined. Germline V CDR1 and CDR2: SGHRS, YFSETQ. V was clipped by 3 bases and J by 5 bases, with 14 bases between them. CDR3 length: 14 amino acids. The CDR3 is CASSSKTDAETQYF. As DNA, the CDR3 is TGCGCCAGCAGCTCGAAGACTGACGCGGAGACCCAGTACTTC.

The rearrangement links TRBV19 to TRBJ1-4; a weak D match, TRBD1 (5 bases). The length of the CDR3 is 14 residues. Germline lookup yields CDR1 LNHDA and CDR2 SQIVND (reference sequence). V was trimmed by 8 bases and J by 0 bases, leaving 10 bases between them. The CDR3 DNA is TGTGCCAGTTCCCGGACACCAACTAATGAAAAACTGTTTTTT. As protein: CASSRTPTNEKLFF.

The V and J genes are TRBV5-6 and TRBJ1-2; D might be TRBD1 (6 bases). Germline V gives CDR1 SGHDT, CDR2 YYEEEE. V lost 1 base, J lost 0 bases, and 7 bases lay in between. The CDR3 sequence is 14 residues long. CDR3 bases: TGTGCCAGCAGCTTGACAGGGTCTAACTATGGCTACACCTTC. It encodes CASSLTGSNYGYTF. Together with reference TRBV5-6 and TRBJ1-2, the CDR3 gives the full variable domain: DAGVTQSPTHLIKTRGQQVTLRCSPKSGHDTVSWYQQALGQGPQFIFQYYEEEERQRGNFPDRFSGHQFPNYSSELNVNALLLGDSALYLCASSLTGSNYGYTFGSGTRLTVV.

The chain carries TRBV6-6 and TRBJ1-1; D not certain. Trimming left V 2 bases short and J 11 bases short, with 15 bases between. Germline V gene lookup returns CDR1 MNHNY and CDR2 SVGAGI (reference sequence). CDR3 length: 13 amino acids. The CDR3 sequence: CASSYDSTSSAFF. CDR3 nucleotides: TGTGCCAGCAGTTACGACTCTACCAGTTCGGCTTTCTTT.